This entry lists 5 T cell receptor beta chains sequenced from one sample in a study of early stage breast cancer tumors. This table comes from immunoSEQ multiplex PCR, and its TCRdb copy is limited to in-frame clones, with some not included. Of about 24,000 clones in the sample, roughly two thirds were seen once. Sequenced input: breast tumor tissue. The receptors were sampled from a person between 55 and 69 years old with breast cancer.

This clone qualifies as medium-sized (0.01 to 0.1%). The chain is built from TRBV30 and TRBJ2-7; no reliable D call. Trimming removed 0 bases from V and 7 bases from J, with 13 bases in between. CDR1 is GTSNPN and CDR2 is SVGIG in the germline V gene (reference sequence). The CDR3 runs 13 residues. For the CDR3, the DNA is TGTGCCTGGAGTGTATTCTACTATCCAGAGCAGTACTTC. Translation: CAWSVFYYPEQYF.

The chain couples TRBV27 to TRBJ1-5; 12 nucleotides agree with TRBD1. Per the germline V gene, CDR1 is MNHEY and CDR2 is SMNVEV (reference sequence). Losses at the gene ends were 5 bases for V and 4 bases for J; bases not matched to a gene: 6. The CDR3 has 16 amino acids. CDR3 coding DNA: TGTGCCAGCAGTCAAGGGACAGGGGGCGGGAATCAGCCCCAGCATTTT. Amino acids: CASSQGTGGGNQPQHF.

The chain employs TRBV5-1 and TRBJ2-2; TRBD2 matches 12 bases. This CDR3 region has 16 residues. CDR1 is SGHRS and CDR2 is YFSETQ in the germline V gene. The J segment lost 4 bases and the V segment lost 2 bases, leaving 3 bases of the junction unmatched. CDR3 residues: CASSLTSGRLTGELFF. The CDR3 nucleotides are TGCGCCAGCAGCTTAACTAGCGGGAGGCTCACCGGGGAGCTGTTTTTT.

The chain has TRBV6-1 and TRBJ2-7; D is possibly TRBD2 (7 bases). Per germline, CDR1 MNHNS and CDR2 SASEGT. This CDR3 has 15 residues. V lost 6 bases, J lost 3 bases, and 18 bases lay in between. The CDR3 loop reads CASRVGGRRFYEQYF. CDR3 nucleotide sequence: TGTGCCAGCAGGGTGGGGGGGCGCCGGTTCTACGAGCAGTACTTC.

The CDR3 DNA follows: TGTGCCACCAGCAAACAGGGGAATCAGCCCCAGCATTTT. Encoded protein: CATSKQGNQPQHF. The rearrangement links TRBV15 to TRBJ1-5; 7 bases fit TRBD1. Looked up from germline, CDR1 is LNHNV and CDR2 is YYDKDF (reference sequence). This CDR3 is built from 13 residues. V lost 4 bases to trimming and J lost 4 bases; unmatched junction nucleotides: 1.